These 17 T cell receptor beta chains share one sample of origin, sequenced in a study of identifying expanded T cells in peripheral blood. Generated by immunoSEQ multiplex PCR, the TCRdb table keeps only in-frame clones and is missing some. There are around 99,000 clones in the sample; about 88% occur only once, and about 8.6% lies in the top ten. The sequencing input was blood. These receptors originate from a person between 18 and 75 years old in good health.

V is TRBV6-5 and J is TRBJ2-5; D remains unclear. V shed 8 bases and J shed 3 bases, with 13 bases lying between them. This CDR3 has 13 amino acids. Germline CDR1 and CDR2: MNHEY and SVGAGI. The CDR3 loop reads CASGRGIKETQYF. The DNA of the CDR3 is TGTGCCAGCGGGCGAGGAATAAAAGAGACCCAGTACTTC.

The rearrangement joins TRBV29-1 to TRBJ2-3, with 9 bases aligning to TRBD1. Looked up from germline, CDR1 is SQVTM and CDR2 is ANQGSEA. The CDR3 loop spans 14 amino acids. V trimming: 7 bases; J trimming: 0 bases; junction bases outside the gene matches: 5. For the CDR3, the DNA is TGCAGCGCAACCGGGACAGGGAGCACAGATACGCAGTATTTT. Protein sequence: CSATGTGSTDTQYF.

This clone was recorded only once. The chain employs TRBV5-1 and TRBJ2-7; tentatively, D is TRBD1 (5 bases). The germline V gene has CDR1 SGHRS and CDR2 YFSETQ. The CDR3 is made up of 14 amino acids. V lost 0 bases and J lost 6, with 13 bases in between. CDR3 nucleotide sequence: TGCGCCAGCAGCTTGGAGGGCCCTAGGGGCGAGCAGTACTTC. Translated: CASSLEGPRGEQYF.

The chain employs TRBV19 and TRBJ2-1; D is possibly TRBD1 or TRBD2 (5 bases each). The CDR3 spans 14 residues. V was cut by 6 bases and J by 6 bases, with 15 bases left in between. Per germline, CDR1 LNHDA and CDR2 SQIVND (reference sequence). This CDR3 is CASRSQGVSNEQFF. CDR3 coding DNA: TGTGCCAGTAGATCTCAGGGAGTCAGCAATGAGCAGTTCTTC.

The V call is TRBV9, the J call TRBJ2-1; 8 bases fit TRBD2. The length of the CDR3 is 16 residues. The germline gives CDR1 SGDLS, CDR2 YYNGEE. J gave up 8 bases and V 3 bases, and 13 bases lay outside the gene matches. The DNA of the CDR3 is TGTGCCAGCAGCGCCCCTTTGACGGGGGGGTTGGATGAGCAGTTCTTC. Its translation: CASSAPLTGGLDEQFF.

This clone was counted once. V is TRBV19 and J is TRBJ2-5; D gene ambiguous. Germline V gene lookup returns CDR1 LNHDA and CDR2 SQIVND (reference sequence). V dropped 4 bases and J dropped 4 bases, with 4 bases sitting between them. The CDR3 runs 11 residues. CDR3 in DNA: TGTGCCAGTAGTAGAAGAGAGACCCAGTACTTC. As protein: CASSRRETQYF.

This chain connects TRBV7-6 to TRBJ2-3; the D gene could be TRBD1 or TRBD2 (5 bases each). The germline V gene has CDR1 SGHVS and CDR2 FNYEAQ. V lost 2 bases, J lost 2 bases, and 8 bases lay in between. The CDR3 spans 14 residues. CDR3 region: CASSLMGTTDTQYF. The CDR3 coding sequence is TGTGCCAGCAGCTTAATGGGGACCACAGATACGCAGTATTTT.

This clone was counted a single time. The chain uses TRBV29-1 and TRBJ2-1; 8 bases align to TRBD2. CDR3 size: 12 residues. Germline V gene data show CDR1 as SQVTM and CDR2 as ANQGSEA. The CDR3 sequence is CSSGRDNNEQFF. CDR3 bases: TGCAGTTCCGGGAGGGACAACAATGAGCAGTTCTTC.

The CDR3 DNA is TGTGCCAGCACCCGGGACAGGGCTTTCGAGCAGTACTTC. Translating it yields CASTRDRAFEQYF. The gene calls are TRBV6-5 and TRBJ2-7; 9 nucleotides match TRBD1. J gave up 6 bases and V 7 bases, and 7 bases lay outside the gene matches. The CDR3 length is 13 residues. The germline gives CDR1 MNHEY, CDR2 SVGAGI.

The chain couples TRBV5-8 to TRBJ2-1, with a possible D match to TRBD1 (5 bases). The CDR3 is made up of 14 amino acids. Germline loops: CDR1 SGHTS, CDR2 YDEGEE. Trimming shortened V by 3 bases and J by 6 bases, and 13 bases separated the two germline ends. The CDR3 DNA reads TGTGCCAGCAGCTCACCCGCTAGGGGCAATGAGCAGTTCTTC. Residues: CASSSPARGNEQFF.

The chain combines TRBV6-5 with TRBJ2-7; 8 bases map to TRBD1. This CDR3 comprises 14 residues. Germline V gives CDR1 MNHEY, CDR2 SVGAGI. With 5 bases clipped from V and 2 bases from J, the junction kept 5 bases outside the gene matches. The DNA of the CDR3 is TGTGCCAGCAGTGACGACAGGGGAGCCTACGAGCAGTACTTC. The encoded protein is CASSDDRGAYEQYF.

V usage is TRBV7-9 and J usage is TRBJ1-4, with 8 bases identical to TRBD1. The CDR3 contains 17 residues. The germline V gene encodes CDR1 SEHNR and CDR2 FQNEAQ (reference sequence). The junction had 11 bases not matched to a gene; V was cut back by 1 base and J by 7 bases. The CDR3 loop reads CASSLGFTGGEPEKLFF. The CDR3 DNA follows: TGTGCCAGCAGCTTAGGTTTTACAGGGGGGGAGCCTGAAAAACTGTTTTTT.

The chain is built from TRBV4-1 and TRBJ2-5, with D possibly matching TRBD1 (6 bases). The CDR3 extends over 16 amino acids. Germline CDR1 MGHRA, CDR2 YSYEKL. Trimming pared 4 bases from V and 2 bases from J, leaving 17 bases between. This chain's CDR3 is CASSPGLDSKQETQYF. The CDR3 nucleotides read TGCGCCAGCAGCCCTGGCTTGGACAGTAAGCAAGAGACCCAGTACTTC.

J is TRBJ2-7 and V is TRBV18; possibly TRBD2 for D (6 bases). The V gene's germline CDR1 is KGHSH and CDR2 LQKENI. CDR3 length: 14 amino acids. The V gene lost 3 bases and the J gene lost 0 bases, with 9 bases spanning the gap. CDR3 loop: CASSPGTDSYEQYF. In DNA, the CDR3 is TGTGCCAGCTCACCCGGGACTGACTCCTACGAGCAGTACTTC. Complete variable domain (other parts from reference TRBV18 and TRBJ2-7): NAGVMQNPRHLVRRRGQEARLRCSPMKGHSHVYWYRQLPEEGLKFMVYLQKENIIDESGMPKERFSAEFPKEGPSILRIQQVVRGDSAAYFCASSPGTDSYEQYFGPGTRLTVT.

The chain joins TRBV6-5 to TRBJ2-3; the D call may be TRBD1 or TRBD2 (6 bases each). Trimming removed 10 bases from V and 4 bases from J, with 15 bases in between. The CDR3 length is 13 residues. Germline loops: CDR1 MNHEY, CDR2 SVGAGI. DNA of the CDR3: TGTGCCACCTCGAGGGGGGACGCAGATACGCAGTATTTT. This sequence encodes CATSRGDADTQYF.

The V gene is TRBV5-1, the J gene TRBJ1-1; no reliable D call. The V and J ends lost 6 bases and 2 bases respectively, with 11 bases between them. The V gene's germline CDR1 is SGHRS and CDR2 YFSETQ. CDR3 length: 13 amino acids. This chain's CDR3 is CASTGHSNTEAFF. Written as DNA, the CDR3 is TGCGCCAGCACAGGCCACAGTAACACTGAAGCTTTCTTT.

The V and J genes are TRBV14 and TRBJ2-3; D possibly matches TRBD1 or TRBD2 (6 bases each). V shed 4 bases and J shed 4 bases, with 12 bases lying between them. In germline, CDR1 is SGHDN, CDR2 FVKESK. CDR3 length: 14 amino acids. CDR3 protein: CASSRGAQADTQYF. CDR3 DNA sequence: TGTGCCAGCAGCCGGGGGGCGCAGGCAGATACGCAGTATTTT. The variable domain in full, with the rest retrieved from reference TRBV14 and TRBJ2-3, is EAGVTQFPSHSVIEKGQTVTLRCDPISGHDNLYWYRRVMGKEIKFLLHFVKESKQDESGMPNNRFLAERTGGTYSTLKVQPAELEDSGVYFCASSRGAQADTQYFGPGTRLTVL.